This entry describes one T cell receptor (beta chain). No antigen is known for it. This sample stems from a study of cytomegalovirus exposure and HLA in healthy donors. General observations from the study: Later analysis suggested links between common viral pathogens and several top significant clusters. The study put some 150 TCR beta chains on its list as cytomegalovirus-associated.

The CDR3 has 16 residues. V lost 0 bases to trimming and J lost 2 bases, with 12 bases between them. Germline V gene sequence: CDR1 LGHNA, CDR2 YSLEER. These donors, healthy bone marrow donors, were studied. PCR was performed using 60 Vbeta and 13 Jbeta primers. TCRdb's table, derived via immunoSEQ multiplex PCR, lists solely in-frame clones and lacks some. The table lists 170,000 or so clones, just over 75% of them singletons. The sequencing input was PBMCs. The J gene is TRBJ2-3, the V gene TRBV4-3; D uncertain. This receptor was identified in a woman aged 55-70 years in good health and CMV-seropositive. The CDR3 DNA reads as TGCGCCAGCAGCCAAGATCGAGGCCGGGTCACAGATACGCAGTATTTT. This translates into CASSQDRGRVTDTQYF.